This TCR beta chain derives from a study of T cell repertoires in cytomegalovirus infection. TCRdb processed the reads anew with MiXCR; each CDR3 protein has one entry. Of some 220,000 distinct CDR3 sequences detected, roughly 34% appear once; the ten largest clones hold approximately 60%. For this clonotype: Antigen: not known.

J was trimmed by 12 bases and V by 4 bases; bases with no gene match: 11. This CDR3 spans 13 amino acids. The V gene's germline CDR1 is SGHTA and CDR2 FQGTGA. The V gene is TRBV7-3, the J gene TRBJ1-1; TRBD1 matches at 7 bases. The receptor comes from a human donor in good health (CMV status not recorded). Some clones in this sample may be carry-over from other donors' samples. Sequenced here: CD8+ T cells from cultured PBMCs, sampled from culture after CMV antigen stimulation. CDR3 nucleotides: TGTGCCAGCAGCTCCAAGCGACAGGGTGTAACTTTCTTT. Its translation is CASSSKRQGVTFF.